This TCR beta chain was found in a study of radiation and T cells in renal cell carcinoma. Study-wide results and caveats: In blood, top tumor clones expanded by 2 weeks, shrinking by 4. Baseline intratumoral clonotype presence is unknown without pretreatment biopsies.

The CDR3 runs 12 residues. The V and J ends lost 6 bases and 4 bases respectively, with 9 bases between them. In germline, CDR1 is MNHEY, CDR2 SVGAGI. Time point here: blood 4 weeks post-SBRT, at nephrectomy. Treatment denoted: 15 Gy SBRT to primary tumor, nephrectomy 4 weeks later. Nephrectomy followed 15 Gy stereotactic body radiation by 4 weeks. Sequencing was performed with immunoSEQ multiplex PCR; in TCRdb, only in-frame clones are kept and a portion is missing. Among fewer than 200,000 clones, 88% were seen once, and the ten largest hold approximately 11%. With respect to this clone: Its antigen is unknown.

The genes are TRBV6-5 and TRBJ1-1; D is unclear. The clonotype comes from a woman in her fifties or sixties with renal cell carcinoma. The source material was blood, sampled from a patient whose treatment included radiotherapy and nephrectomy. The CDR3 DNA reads TGTGCCAGCAGATCTAGGACCACTGAAGCTTTCTTT. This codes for CASRSRTTEAFF.